The 27 T cell receptor beta chains reported below all come from one sample, sequenced in a study of T cell responses to AZD1222 COVID-19 vaccine. The table came from immunoSEQ multiplex PCR; TCRdb's copy has only in-frame clones and leaves some out. The data hold roughly 120,000 clones, with around 83% observed a single time. Material: peripheral blood, obtained 28 days after the second AZD1222 dose. Receptor source: an adult who received the AZD1222 COVID-19 vaccine.

This clone was observed a single time. The V gene is TRBV27, the J gene TRBJ2-1; possibly TRBD1 or TRBD2 for D (5 bases each). Trimming removed 6 bases from V and 0 bases from J, with 9 bases in between. Germline-derived CDR1 and CDR2 are MNHEY and SMNVEV (reference sequence). The CDR3 spans 14 residues. The CDR3 region is CASSRGTSYNEQFF. CDR3 nucleotide sequence: TGTGCCAGCAGCCGGGGCACCTCCTACAATGAGCAGTTCTTC.

This clone appeared a few times. The V call is TRBV29-1, the J call TRBJ2-3; 11 bases map to TRBD2. V lost 5 bases and J lost 3; bases outside the gene matches: 7. Per the germline V gene, CDR1 is SQVTM and CDR2 is ANQGSEA. This CDR3 is 15 amino acids long. The CDR3 loop is CSVPTSGSRTDTQYF. CDR3 bases: TGCAGCGTTCCCACTAGCGGGAGTAGAACAGATACGCAGTATTTT.

This chain connects TRBV4-1 to TRBJ1-5, with D tentatively TRBD1 (6 bases). The V end was cut by 0 bases, the J end by 5 bases, with 14 bases between. Per germline, CDR1 MGHRA and CDR2 YSYEKL. The CDR3 has 16 residues. CDR3 nucleotide sequence: TGCGCCAGCAGCCAAGACCCTCGGGGGGGGCATCAGCCCCAGCATTTT. It translates to CASSQDPRGGHQPQHF.

V gene TRBV11-2 combines with J gene TRBJ2-1; 7 positions agree with TRBD2. Germline V CDR1 and CDR2: SGHAT, FQNNGV. This CDR3 has 15 amino acids. Trimming took 5 bases from V and 2 from J; bases not matched to a gene: 6. The CDR3 DNA is TGTGCCAGCAGCCCGCAGCGGGGACCCTACAATGAGCAGTTCTTC. Amino acids: CASSPQRGPYNEQFF. The whole variable domain, filled in from reference TRBV11-2 and TRBJ2-1, reads EAGVAQSPRYKIIEKRQSVAFWCNPISGHATLYWYQQILGQGPKLLIQFQNNGVVDDSQLPKDRFSAERLKGVDSTLKIQPAKLEDSAVYLCASSPQRGPYNEQFFGPGTRLTVL.

This clone appeared a few times. CDR3 sequence reads: CASSVPGTGGAYGYTF. The CDR3 coding sequence is TGTGCCAGCAGCGTCCCGGGGACAGGGGGCGCCTATGGCTACACCTTC. The chain recombines TRBV9 with TRBJ1-2; 12 bases line up with TRBD1. The CDR3 totals 16 residues. V was pared by 2 bases and J by 4 bases, with 6 bases of the junction left unmatched. In germline, CDR1 is SGDLS, CDR2 YYNGEE.

The chain links TRBV30 to TRBJ1-5, with TRBD1 identical over 7 bases. V was clipped by 0 bases and J by 0 bases; unmatched bases: 5. Germline CDR1 is GTSNPN and CDR2 is SVGIG (reference sequence). This CDR3 comprises 16 residues. DNA for the CDR3: TGTGCCTGGAGTGTGACAGGGATTTATAGCAATCAGCCCCAGCATTTT. This codes for CAWSVTGIYSNQPQHF. Full variable domain (rest looked up from reference TRBV30 and TRBJ1-5): SQTIHQWPATLVQPVGSPLSLECTVEGTSNPNLYWYRQAAGRGLQLLFYSVGIGQISSEVPQNLSASRPQDRQFILSSKKLLLSDSGFYLCAWSVTGIYSNQPQHFGDGTRLSIL.

This clone has just one count. The chain recombines TRBV29-1 with TRBJ1-2; the match to TRBD1 covers 10 bases. Germline values: CDR1 SQVTM, CDR2 ANQGSEA. This CDR3 has 13 residues. Germline trimming cut 7 bases from V and 6 bases from J; bases unmatched to any gene: 8. The CDR3 sequence is CSANSGTGDGYTF. In DNA form, the CDR3 reads TGCAGCGCGAACTCCGGGACAGGGGATGGCTACACCTTC. Full variable domain (missing parts from reference TRBV29-1 and TRBJ1-2): SAVISQKPSRDICQRGTSLTIQCQVDSQVTMMFWYRQQPGQSLTLIATANQGSEATYESGFVIDKFPISRPNLTFSTLTVSNMSPEDSSIYLCSANSGTGDGYTFGSGTRLTVV.

This sequence joins TRBV6-5 and TRBJ1-4, with D hard to call. Trimming shortened V by 9 bases and J by 3 bases, and 11 bases separated the two germline ends. The germline gives CDR1 MNHEY, CDR2 SVGAGI. The CDR3 is 13 residues long. CDR3 bases: TGTGCCAGTCACGAACGGCCTAATGAAAAACTGTTTTTT. Its translation is CASHERPNEKLFF.

V is TRBV7-9 and J is TRBJ1-1; possibly TRBD1 for D (5 bases). The CDR3 totals 16 residues. Germline values: CDR1 SEHNR, CDR2 FQNEAQ (reference sequence). Trimming left V 3 bases short and J 2 bases short, with 16 bases between. CDR3 protein: CASSFGRVGPNTEAFF. In DNA, the CDR3 is TGTGCCAGCAGCTTCGGCAGGGTTGGGCCTAACACTGAAGCTTTCTTT. The full variable domain, with the rest looked up from reference TRBV7-9 and TRBJ1-1, is DTGVSQNPRHKITKRGQNVTFRCDPISEHNRLYWYRQTLGQGPEFLTYFQNEAQLEKSRLLSDRFSAERPKGSFSTLEIQRTEQGDSAMYLCASSFGRVGPNTEAFFGQGTRLTVV.

The chain employs TRBV11-2 and TRBJ1-1; 8 bases fit TRBD1. Losses at the gene ends were 4 bases for V and 3 bases for J; bases not matched to a gene: 1. The CDR3 contains 13 residues. Germline CDR1 SGHAT, CDR2 FQNNGV. The CDR3 spells CASSSGQDTEAFF. The CDR3 DNA reads as TGTGCCAGCAGCTCGGGACAGGACACTGAAGCTTTCTTT.

This clone was detected once. The J gene is TRBJ2-3, the V gene TRBV5-1; the D gene is possibly TRBD2 (6 bases). This CDR3 has 18 amino acids. V lost 0 bases to trimming and J lost 1 base, with 18 bases between them. CDR1 and CDR2 (germline): SGHRS, YFSETQ. CDR3 DNA sequence: TGCGCCAGCAGCTTGGGCATCGTGCCTAGCGTTGGCACAGATACGCAGTATTTT. This sequence encodes CASSLGIVPSVGTDTQYF.

CDR3 bases: TGTGCCACCGCTCAGGGACAGGGGCCGGGAGGCTACACCTTC. This codes for CATAQGQGPGGYTF. The chain joins TRBV10-3 to TRBJ1-2, with 10 bases lining up with TRBD1. With 10 bases clipped from V and 8 bases from J, the junction kept 13 bases outside the gene matches. Germline-derived CDR1 and CDR2 are ENHRY and SYGVKD. CDR3 length: 14 residues.

This clone has only a few counts. The chain employs TRBV7-9 and TRBJ2-4; the D gene is possibly TRBD1 (5 bases). Germline-derived CDR1 and CDR2 are SEHNR and FQNEAQ (reference sequence). This CDR3 has 15 residues. Trimming took off 4 bases at V and 1 base at J, with 11 bases between the two ends. The CDR3 nucleotides are TGTGCCAGCAGCTCGAGCAGGGCCGCCAAAAACATTCAGTACTTC. Protein sequence: CASSSSRAAKNIQYF.

The chain combines TRBV6-2 or TRBV6-3 with TRBJ2-2; 9 bases match TRBD2. The CDR3 covers 16 residues. The germline V gene encodes CDR1 MNHEY and CDR2 SVGEGT. After removal of 5 bases from V and 3 bases from J, the junction contained 7 bases not matched to a gene. Written as DNA, the CDR3 is TGTGCCAGCAGTCCCGGGACTAGCAGATACACCGGGGAGCTGTTTTTT. Translated: CASSPGTSRYTGELFF.

The rearrangement uses TRBV4-3 and TRBJ1-4; D might be TRBD1 (6 bases). The germline V gene encodes CDR1 LGHNA and CDR2 YSLEER. CDR3 length equals 14 residues. The V gene lost 4 bases and the J gene lost 8 bases, with 14 bases spanning the gap. CDR3 amino acids: CASSPGGAHEKLFF. CDR3 bases: TGCGCCAGCAGCCCTGGGGGGGCACACGAAAAACTGTTTTTT.

The chain uses TRBV6-2 or TRBV6-3 and TRBJ1-5; 11 nucleotides align to TRBD1. Per germline, CDR1 MNHEY and CDR2 SVGEGT. The CDR3 totals 16 residues. With V trimmed by 0 bases and J by 6 bases, 4 bases remained unmatched. The CDR3 DNA sequence: TGTGCCAGCAGTTACTCATCGGACAGGGGGCCTCAGCCCCAGCATTTT. The encoded protein is CASSYSSDRGPQPQHF.

The genes are TRBV28 and TRBJ1-4; possibly TRBD1 for D (5 bases). Between the trimmed V and J ends, which lost 4 bases and 4 bases, there was a span of 13 bases. The CDR3 has 15 amino acids. The germline gives CDR1 MDHEN, CDR2 SYDVKM. The CDR3 is CASSSTDRFNEKLFF. The CDR3 coding sequence is TGTGCCAGCAGTTCTACTGACAGATTTAATGAAAAACTGTTTTTT.

The gene calls are TRBV3-1 (or the pseudogene TRBV3-2) and TRBJ1-2, with a possible D match to TRBD1 (5 bases). CDR3 length equals 14 residues. Germline CDR1 and CDR2: LGHDT and YNNKEL (reference sequence). V shed 1 base and J shed 4 bases, with 10 bases lying between them. DNA of the CDR3: TGTGCCAGCAGCCAAGGGTCCGGGGGCTATGGCTACACCTTC. This gives the protein CASSQGSGGYGYTF.

The gene calls are TRBV4-1 and TRBJ2-7; no clear D. The CDR3 consists of 15 residues. The germline gives CDR1 MGHRA, CDR2 YSYEKL. Trimming removed 0 bases from V and 7 bases from J, with 16 bases in between. The CDR3 spells CASSQEARRYVEQYF. The CDR3, as DNA: TGCGCCAGCAGCCAAGAGGCCCGCCGATACGTGGAGCAGTACTTC.

The V and J genes are TRBV12-3 or TRBV12-4 and TRBJ1-3; 7 bases line up with TRBD1. Losses at the gene ends were 6 bases for V and 10 bases for J; bases not matched to a gene: 9. There are 13 residues in the CDR3. As DNA, the CDR3 is TGTGCCAGCAGCCACGGACAGGTCCTTACCATATATTTT. Translated: CASSHGQVLTIYF.

The chain employs TRBV11-2 and TRBJ1-1; D perhaps matches TRBD1 (5 bases). V was trimmed by 3 bases and J by 3 bases, leaving 11 bases between them. The CDR3 is 14 amino acids. The germline CDR1 and CDR2 sequences are SGHAT and FQNNGV. CDR3 residues: CASSFIQEHTEAFF. CDR3 sequence (DNA): TGTGCCAGCAGCTTTATACAGGAGCACACTGAAGCTTTCTTT.

This rearrangement joins TRBV9 to TRBJ2-3; the match to TRBD2 covers 8 bases. The length of the CDR3 is 17 residues. The V gene's germline CDR1 is SGDLS and CDR2 YYNGEE. Germline trimming cut 1 base from V and 0 bases from J; bases unmatched to any gene: 7. In nucleotides, the CDR3 is TGTGCCAGCAGCGTAAGTTTACTAGCGGATAGCACAGATACGCAGTATTTT. It translates to CASSVSLLADSTDTQYF.

The CDR3 spells CASSHWTGTGNQPQHF. CDR3 in DNA: TGTGCCAGCAGTCATTGGACAGGGACGGGCAATCAGCCCCAGCATTTT. V gene TRBV27 combines with J gene TRBJ1-5; 8 bases map to TRBD1. This CDR3 contains 16 residues. In germline, CDR1 is MNHEY, CDR2 SMNVEV (reference sequence). V dropped 5 bases and J dropped 2; count of bases not matched to a gene: 8.

The V call is TRBV10-3, the J call TRBJ2-5; TRBD2 aligns across 9 bases. Germline values: CDR1 ENHRY, CDR2 SYGVKD. The CDR3 sequence is 13 residues long. Trimming removed 2 bases from V and 5 bases from J; junction bases left unmatched: 0. The CDR3 sequence is CAISEGTSETQYF. The CDR3 bases are TGTGCCATCAGTGAGGGGACTAGCGAGACCCAGTACTTC.

CDR3 sequence reads: CASSHRASGRGTDTQYF. The CDR3 nucleotides are TGCGCCAGCAGCCACCGGGCAAGCGGCCGAGGGACAGATACGCAGTATTTT. The chain carries TRBV4-3 and TRBJ2-3, with D maybe TRBD2 (5 bases). Trimming pared 3 bases from V and 3 bases from J, leaving 19 bases between. This CDR3 has 17 amino acids. CDR1 is LGHNA, CDR2 YSLEER, per germline.

The chain uses TRBV6-1 and TRBJ2-7; no reliable D call. The CDR3 is 15 amino acids. Germline CDR1 is MNHNS and CDR2 is SASEGT. Trimming took 1 base from V and 2 from J, leaving 12 bases between them. CDR3 nucleotide sequence: TGTGCCAGCAGTGAAGGGCGGTCGACGGCCTACGAGCAGTACTTC. Its translation: CASSEGRSTAYEQYF.

The chain is built from TRBV28 and TRBJ2-3; D is possibly TRBD2 (5 bases). The CDR3 totals 15 residues. The V end lost 5 bases, the J end lost 6 bases, and 18 bases lay between the germline ends. Germline values: CDR1 MDHEN, CDR2 SYDVKM. CDR3 nucleotide sequence: TGTGCCAGCAGTGAAGCGGTCCTCAAGGACGATACGCAGTATTTT. Protein: CASSEAVLKDDTQYF. Together with reference TRBV28 and TRBJ2-3, the CDR3 gives the full variable domain: DVKVTQSSRYLVKRTGEKVFLECVQDMDHENMFWYRQDPGLGLRLIYFSYDVKMKEKGDIPEGYSVSREKKERFSLILESASTNQTSMYLCASSEAVLKDDTQYFGPGTRLTVL.